This T cell receptor (beta chain) emerged from a study of beta chain features in type 1 diabetes. The V and J ends lost 0 bases and 2 bases respectively, with 9 bases between them. Germline V gene data show CDR1 as SGHRS and CDR2 as YFSETQ. The CDR3 loop spans 15 amino acids. Findings of the study overall: Comparison showed that naive, central memory and Treg TCRB repertoires appeared more similar among patients than among healthy donors. With patients and controls alike, PCR might favor shorter templates to an equal degree. Among all four CD4+ subsets, Type 1 diabetes patients had TCRB CDR3s that were moderately but significantly shorter. VDJ junctions from patients with type 1 diabetes contained fewer insertions and more deletions.

The authors reverse transcribed all of the isolated RNA, so sequencing captured expressed TCRB transcripts. Profiled with immunoSEQ multiplex PCR; TCRdb holds only in-frame clones, not every one. The table lists around 710,000 clones, roughly 12% of them singletons, with roughly 0.11% in the top ten. Sorted CD4+ subsets: naive, central memory, regulatory, stem cell-like memory (CD45RO/CCR7/CD25/CD127/CD95/CD27 panel). As to this clone: The antigen is undetermined.

V is TRBV5-1 and J is TRBJ1-5; D not certain. The sample taken for sequencing was naive CD4+ T cells from blood. This receptor was taken from a young man with type 1 diabetes. The CDR3 region has the DNA TGCGCCAGCAGCTTGGAAGGAATGGGCAATCAGCCCCAGCATTTT. This encodes CASSLEGMGNQPQHF.